Sequencing of this T cell receptor (beta chain) was carried out in a study of blood T cell repertoires in COVID-19. Background on the study: The United States, Italy and Spain provided the acute and convalescent COVID-19 samples. The cDNA or gDNA used as material had been derived from T cells, B-cell-depleted T cells, or PBMCs.

This clone was recorded once. Seattle patients were enrolled during active infection and followed longitudinally. Original data processing: Nucleated cell counts were estimated from reference gene primer amplification. The table came from immunoSEQ multiplex PCR; TCRdb's copy has only in-frame clones and leaves some out. For V, J and clone size, that table is used; D and trimming come from the DNA. Among roughly 280,000 clones listed, about 88% were seen once. Trimming took 0 bases from V and 0 from J, leaving 15 bases between them. Germline values: CDR1 SGHNT, CDR2 YENEEA. CDR3 length: 18 amino acids.

Specimen: peripheral blood. The origin of this receptor is a woman in her sixties or seventies with COVID-19, enrolled during active disease. The chain recombines TRBV11-3 with TRBJ2-1; D is perhaps TRBD2 (6 bases). Written as DNA, the CDR3 is TGTGCCAGCAGCTTAGAAACGTTTAGCGGAAGCTCCTACAATGAGCAGTTCTTC. Its protein is CASSLETFSGSSYNEQFF.